This TCR beta chain was recorded in a study of blood T cell repertoires in COVID-19. Across the whole study: Sources were T cells, B-cell-depleted T cells, or PBMCs; the material itself was cDNA or gDNA.

Some clones are missing from TCRdb's copy, which holds only in-frame ones; the method was immunoSEQ multiplex PCR. The sample shows about 55,000 clones, roughly 90% of them seen only once. V lost 4 bases and J lost 10, with 22 bases in between. In germline, CDR1 is SNHLY, CDR2 FYNNEI. This CDR3 comprises 15 residues. The sequence was obtained from a man aged 80 or over with acute or convalescent COVID-19. Sequenced material: peripheral blood. This rearrangement joins TRBV2 to TRBJ2-5; D ambiguous. For the CDR3, the DNA is TGTGCCAGCAGTGGGCCCCTGAGGCCCCAAGTGATCCAGTACTTC. It is translated as CASSGPLRPQVIQYF.